One T cell receptor beta chain is described in this entry. Germline loops: CDR1 MDHEN, CDR2 SYDVKM. V was pared by 4 bases and J by 6 bases, with 5 bases of the junction left unmatched. CDR3 size: 13 residues. Authors' methods: Counts of nucleated cells, estimated from reference gene primer amplification, were obtained. Some clones are missing from TCRdb's copy, which holds only in-frame ones; the method was immunoSEQ multiplex PCR. The V and J calls and the clone size are those of that table, but D and trimming were determined from the DNA. The sample has about 300,000 clones; approximately 88% are singletons. The data belong to a study of blood T cell repertoires in COVID-19. Overall study context: PBMCs, B-cell-depleted T cells, or T cells provided the cDNA or gDNA that made up the material.

Sample: peripheral blood. V is TRBV28 and J is TRBJ2-7; TRBD1 matches 8 bases. The sequence was collected from a woman in her twenties or thirties who had recovered from COVID-19. CDR3 sequence reads: CASSWTGTGEQYF. The CDR3 DNA sequence: TGTGCCAGCAGTTGGACAGGGACGGGCGAGCAGTACTTC.